This T cell receptor (beta chain) was identified in a study of T cells in localized non-small cell lung cancer. Germline-derived CDR1 and CDR2 are MNHEY and SMNVEV (reference sequence). This CDR3 has 15 residues. Trimming removed 7 bases at V and 0 bases at J, with 12 bases between. Using immunoSEQ multiplex PCR, the repertoire was profiled, and TCRdb retains in-frame clones only, with some absent. The table lists tens of thousands of clones, roughly nine tenths of them singletons. This sample comprised peripheral blood, obtained before any cancer treatment. The chain carries TRBV27 and TRBJ2-2; D possibly corresponds to TRBD2 (6 bases). The source of this sequence is a female donor of 60 years or more with stage I lung adenocarcinoma. The CDR3 region has the DNA TGTGCCAGCACGCGGGACCTCGCGAACACCGGGGAGCTGTTTTTT. This translates into CASTRDLANTGELFF.